Shown below are 20 T cell receptor beta chains from a single sample sequenced in a study of early T cells in non-severe SARS-CoV-2 infection. TCRdb recomputed calls from the 5' RACE reads with MiXCR, one row per CDR3 protein. This sample has around 50,000 distinct CDR3 sequences, with about 12% found just once. Input material: whole blood. The receptors here all came from an adult who was a healthcare worker with PCR-confirmed SARS-CoV-2 infection or an uninfected control (not recorded which).

The sample holds a few counts of this clonotype. This CDR3 reads CASSSRTTGDKNIQYF. The CDR3 nucleotides read TGTGCCAGCAGCTCAAGGACTACCGGTGACAAAAACATTCAGTACTTC. This chain joins TRBV7-2 and TRBJ2-4, with TRBD2 as a possible D gene (6 bases). The ends were cut back, 4 bases at V and 3 bases at J, with 16 bases in the middle. Per germline, CDR1 SGHTA and CDR2 FQGNSA. The CDR3 is 16 amino acids.

This chain uses TRBV29-1 with TRBJ2-7; D is unclear. The CDR3 is 10 amino acids. The germline V and J ends were trimmed by 4 bases and 7 bases, with 8 bases remaining between them. The germline V gene has CDR1 SQVTM and CDR2 ANQGSEA. CDR3 residues: CSVGPEEQYF. DNA of the CDR3: TGCAGCGTTGGTCCGGAGGAGCAGTACTTC.

This clonotype was counted only a few times. This chain connects TRBV7-9 to TRBJ1-6, with 7 positions matching TRBD1. Germline V gene lookup returns CDR1 SEHNR and CDR2 FQNEAQ (reference sequence). Unmatched junction bases numbered 7, after V lost 5 bases and J lost 12 bases. The length of the CDR3 is 13 residues. The CDR3 region has the DNA TGTGCCAGCAGCCCGGGACAGAGTCTACCCCTCCACTTT. It codes for CASSPGQSLPLHF.

The rearrangement links TRBV9 to TRBJ2-5; TRBD2 might be the D (5 bases). V was pared by 0 bases and J by 9 bases, with 18 bases between. The CDR3 totals 15 residues. The germline V gene encodes CDR1 SGDLS and CDR2 YYNGEE. The CDR3 nucleotides read TGTGCCAGCAGCGTAGAGGCTGGGAGACTTGGGGCCCAGTACTTC. Translating gives CASSVEAGRLGAQYF.

This clonotype has a count of ten or more. V usage is TRBV20-1 and J usage is TRBJ1-6, with TRBD1 matching over 9 bases. V was clipped by 6 bases and J by 9 bases; unmatched bases: 9. CDR1 is DFQATT, CDR2 SNEGSKA, per germline (reference sequence). This CDR3 contains 14 residues. The CDR3 coding sequence is TGCAGTGCACCAACAGGGGGCTTTACTTCACCCCTCCACTTT. Translating it yields CSAPTGGFTSPLHF.

This clonotype was observed many times. The rearrangement links TRBV12-3 or TRBV12-4 to TRBJ1-5; 10 bases are shared with TRBD1. Trimming removed 4 bases from V and 7 bases from J; junction bases left unmatched: 4. There are 14 residues in the CDR3. Written as DNA, the CDR3 is TGTGCCAGCAGTTGGACAGGGGGTGGCCAGCCCCAGCATTTT. Translating gives CASSWTGGGQPQHF.

This clonotype has a count of ten or more. The chain couples TRBV5-4 to TRBJ2-3; 13 bases are shared with TRBD2. The trim removed 4 bases at V and 3 bases at J, leaving 5 bases unmatched. Germline V gene data show CDR1 as SGHNT and CDR2 as YYREEE (reference sequence). The CDR3 runs to 16 residues. The CDR3 nucleotides read TGTGCCAGCAGCCCTAAGGGACTAGCGGGGACAGATACGCAGTATTTT. It yields the protein CASSPKGLAGTDTQYF.

This clonotype was detected ten times or more. The chain couples TRBV6-4 to TRBJ2-2; 13 bases are shared with TRBD2. The CDR3 extends over 17 amino acids. Germline values: CDR1 MRHNA, CDR2 SNTAGT. V lost 5 bases, J lost 0 bases, and 3 bases stayed unmatched. The CDR3 loop reads CASSRTSGGPNTGELFF. The CDR3 nucleotides are TGTGCCAGCAGTCGGACTAGCGGGGGCCCGAACACCGGGGAGCTGTTTTTT.

The J gene is TRBJ2-1, the V gene TRBV5-5; D possibly uses TRBD1 or TRBD2 (6 bases each). The CDR3 consists of 15 residues. Trimming took 4 bases from V and 3 from J, leaving 14 bases between them. Germline CDR1 SGHKS, CDR2 YYEKEE (reference sequence). The CDR3 here is CASSPPGAGYNEQFF. The CDR3 bases are TGTGCCAGCAGCCCCCCGGGGGCAGGCTACAATGAGCAGTTCTTC.

Written as DNA, the CDR3 is TGTGCCAGCAGCTTAGAGTCTGGCCAGGGGGTCGCAGATACGCAGTATTTT. It specifies CASSLESGQGVADTQYF. The chain links TRBV11-3 to TRBJ2-3; 7 bases align to TRBD1. Germline V CDR1 and CDR2: SGHNT, YENEEA. This CDR3 contains 17 residues. Trimming at V came to 0 bases and at J to 4 bases, leaving 10 bases not matched to a gene.

The chain couples TRBV5-6 to TRBJ2-3; 7 bases line up with TRBD1. CDR1 is SGHDT, CDR2 YYEEEE, per germline. Unmatched junction bases numbered 8, after V lost 4 bases and J lost 3 bases. CDR3 length: 15 amino acids. For the CDR3, the DNA is TGTGCCAGCAGCCCGACAGGGTCTCGGACAGATACGCAGTATTTT. It specifies CASSPTGSRTDTQYF.

Remarks on this clonotype: A read error may be the cause here, since a much bigger clone is one base away. This chain connects TRBV3-1 to TRBJ2-1; D might be TRBD2 (6 bases). Germline V gene sequence: CDR1 LGHDT, CDR2 YNNKEL (reference sequence). This CDR3 has 17 amino acids. The CDR3 region is CANSQVRRSKAGNEQFF. The CDR3 coding sequence is TGTGCCAACAGCCAGGTTAGGCGGAGTAAAGCGGGTAATGAGCAGTTCTTC.

This clonotype was observed a few times. The chain couples TRBV13 to TRBJ2-7; no firm D call. Trimming removed 4 bases at V and 2 bases at J, with 12 bases between. Germline-derived CDR1 and CDR2 are PRHDT and FYEKMQ (reference sequence). This CDR3 comprises 14 residues. The CDR3 DNA reads TGTGCCAGCAGCTCCCCAAGTCTTACCTACGAGCAGTACTTC. Encoded protein: CASSSPSLTYEQYF.

This clonotype appeared many times. The rearrangement uses TRBV5-1 and TRBJ1-2; D remains unclear. The ends were cut back, 2 bases at V and 8 bases at J, with 13 bases in the middle. The germline CDR1 and CDR2 sequences are SGHRS and YFSETQ. This CDR3 spans 13 amino acids. DNA for the CDR3: TGCGCCAGCAGCTTAGACGGACCCACGGGCTACACCTTC. The encoded protein is CASSLDGPTGYTF.

This clonotype was seen ten or more times. The chain couples TRBV5-1 to TRBJ1-2; D possibly corresponds to TRBD1 (6 bases). The germline CDR1 and CDR2 sequences are SGHRS and YFSETQ. This CDR3 is built from 15 residues. Trimming shortened V by 3 bases and J by 6 bases, and 18 bases separated the two germline ends. In DNA form, the CDR3 reads TGCGCCAGCAGCTGGGGGCAGTTATTACGGGATGGCTACACCTTC. This gives the protein CASSWGQLLRDGYTF.

The V and J genes are TRBV29-1 and TRBJ1-1; possible D gene TRBD1, 6 bases. The CDR3 is made up of 12 amino acids. Trimming cost V 2 bases and J 3 bases, with 7 bases left between them. Looked up from germline, CDR1 is SQVTM and CDR2 is ANQGSEA. The CDR3, as DNA: TGCAGCGTTGAAAGGGGGGACACTGAAGCTTTCTTT. The encoded protein is CSVERGDTEAFF.

There are a few counts of this clonotype. The chain joins TRBV18 to TRBJ1-5, with D possibly being TRBD1 (5 bases). Between the trimmed V and J ends, which lost 4 bases and 6 bases, there was a span of 7 bases. This CDR3 contains 12 residues. CDR1 and CDR2 from the germline V gene are KGHSH and LQKENI. DNA for the CDR3: TGTGCCAGCTCACAGGGGAGTCAGCCCCAGCATTTT. Translating it yields CASSQGSQPQHF.

This clonotype has a handful of counts. The chain combines TRBV7-9 with TRBJ1-1; D remains unclear. CDR3 length equals 12 residues. Germline CDR1 and CDR2: SEHNR and FQNEAQ (reference sequence). V was pared by 1 base and J by 7 bases, with 7 bases between. The CDR3 bases are TGTGCCAGCAGCTTAGTCCGCGTTGAAGCTTTCTTT. Protein product: CASSLVRVEAFF.

This clonotype was counted between two and nine times. The V and J genes are TRBV29-1 and TRBJ2-1; D possibly corresponds to TRBD2 (6 bases). The CDR3 runs 13 residues. CDR1 and CDR2 (germline): SQVTM, ANQGSEA. The V end was cut by 7 bases, the J end by 5 bases, with 15 bases between. Here the CDR3 reads CSARLATNNEQFF. The CDR3 nucleotides are TGCAGCGCCCGGCTAGCGACCAACAATGAGCAGTTCTTC.

This clonotype was seen at least ten times. This chain connects TRBV5-1 to TRBJ1-3, with 7 bases matching TRBD1. This CDR3 is 15 amino acids long. V lost 0 bases, J lost 4 bases, and 4 bases stayed unmatched. Per germline, CDR1 SGHRS and CDR2 YFSETQ. Here the CDR3 reads CASSLEGAKGNTIYF. CDR3 nucleotide sequence: TGCGCCAGCAGCTTGGAGGGGGCGAAAGGAAACACCATATATTTT.